A single sample gave rise to the 14 T cell receptor beta chains below, sequenced in a study of response to subunit inactivated influenza vaccine. TCRdb independently ran MiXCR on the RT-PCR reads; one entry per CDR3 protein. The sample yields a few hundred thousand distinct CDR3 sequences, about 11% seen once. The data also belong to a second study, concerning T cells expressing NK-cell markers. From that second work: The authors generated TCR beta cDNA through 5'RACE template switching with UMIs.

The sequencing used PBMCs from blood, collected on the day of vaccination. These receptors originate from a middle-aged man who received an inactivated influenza vaccine.

This clonotype was found a few times. The genes are TRBV18 and TRBJ1-1; perhaps TRBD1 as D (6 bases). Germline values: CDR1 KGHSH, CDR2 LQKENI. Trimming removed 8 bases at V and 8 bases at J, with 9 bases between. CDR3 length: 10 amino acids. The CDR3 region is CASIGTEAFF. For the CDR3, the DNA is TGTGCCAGCATAGGGACAGAAGCTTTCTTT.

In DNA form, the CDR3 reads TGCGCCAGCAGCCTCCCTCATACGTCGAGTGGGACAGGGGACGCCTACGAGCAGTACTTC. Its protein product is CASSLPHTSSGTGDAYEQYF. The chain uses TRBV4-3 and TRBJ2-7; 10 bases fit TRBD1. V shed 4 bases, J shed 2 bases, and the junction held 20 bases outside the gene matches. Germline V gene lookup returns CDR1 LGHNA and CDR2 YSLEER. The CDR3 is 20 residues long.

This clonotype was recorded a few times. The chain recombines TRBV5-1 with TRBJ2-5; 8 positions agree with TRBD2. The junction had 4 bases not matched to a gene; V was cut back by 1 base and J by 5 bases. This CDR3 is built from 14 residues. Germline values: CDR1 SGHRS, CDR2 YFSETQ. The chain's CDR3 is CASSLLLAEETQYF. DNA for the CDR3: TGCGCCAGCAGCTTGCTACTAGCGGAGGAGACCCAGTACTTC.

This rearrangement joins TRBV5-1 to TRBJ2-2; D not resolved. Germline V gene sequence: CDR1 SGHRS, CDR2 YFSETQ. This CDR3 has 15 residues. V lost 3 bases and J lost 0, with 9 bases in between. CDR3 sequence reads: CASSWSDPNTGELFF. Here the CDR3 DNA reads TGCGCCAGCAGCTGGTCGGACCCGAACACCGGGGAGCTGTTTTTT.

The chain carries TRBV5-1 and TRBJ2-7, with D possibly TRBD2 on 5 matching bases. The V end lost 1 base, the J end lost 5 bases, and 16 bases lay between the germline ends. The CDR3 has 15 amino acids. Germline CDR1 SGHRS, CDR2 YFSETQ. CDR3 amino acids: CASSLIGDNPHEQYF. CDR3 coding DNA: TGCGCCAGCAGCTTGATCGGGGATAACCCCCACGAGCAGTACTTC.

The chain links TRBV28 to TRBJ1-5; TRBD1 agrees at 10 bases. Germline V gives CDR1 MDHEN, CDR2 SYDVKM. Losses at the gene ends were 1 base for V and 6 bases for J; bases not matched to a gene: 12. The CDR3 is made up of 18 amino acids. The CDR3 nucleotides are TGTGCCAGCAGTTTATATGGAATGACAGGGGGCAGGGGTCAGCCCCAGCATTTT. It is translated as CASSLYGMTGGRGQPQHF.

This clonotype was seen only a few times. CDR3 loop: CASSVTVFTGELFF. CDR3 sequence (DNA): TGTGCCAGCAGCGTAACGGTTTTCACCGGGGAGCTGTTTTTT. This chain links TRBV9 with TRBJ2-2; D is uncertain. V shed 1 base and J shed 4 bases, with 8 bases lying between them. The length of the CDR3 is 14 residues. The V gene's germline CDR1 is SGDLS and CDR2 YYNGEE.

V gene TRBV11-2 combines with J gene TRBJ2-3; D ambiguous. V was shortened by 6 bases and J by 1 base, with 8 bases between the two germline ends. The CDR3 loop spans 13 amino acids. Germline V gene data show CDR1 as SGHAT and CDR2 as FQNNGV. DNA for the CDR3: TGTGCCAGCAGGACGCGAGGCACAGATACGCAGTATTTT. Amino acid sequence: CASRTRGTDTQYF.

Worth noting for this clonotype: Just one base apart from a much larger clone, this may be a read error. V is TRBV6-2 or TRBV6-3 and J is TRBJ2-1, with 7 positions matching TRBD1. The CDR3 sequence is 14 residues long. Germline CDR1 reads MNHEY; CDR2 reads SVGEGT. CDR3 in DNA: TGTGCCAGAAGTTATCGGGCAGGGGGCAATGAGCAGTTCTTC. This translates into CARSYRAGGNEQFF.

The rearrangement joins TRBV12-3 or TRBV12-4 to TRBJ2-4, with 11 bases that match TRBD2. The length of the CDR3 is 16 residues. The ends lost 6 bases at V and 1 base at J; junction bases unmatched: 5. The DNA of the CDR3 is TGTGCCAGCAGGCTGACTAGCGGGGTCGCCAAAAACATTCAGTACTTC. Translated: CASRLTSGVAKNIQYF.

The J gene is TRBJ1-2, the V gene TRBV24-1; D ambiguous. The length of the CDR3 is 12 residues. Germline CDR1 reads KGHDR; CDR2 reads SFDVKD. V was cut by 3 bases and J by 4 bases, with 5 bases left in between. The CDR3 here is CATSDHSYGYTF. CDR3 in DNA: TGTGCCACCAGTGATCACAGCTATGGCTACACCTTC.

At least ten counts were recorded for this clonotype. This sequence joins TRBV12-3 or TRBV12-4 and TRBJ2-2; D assignment may be TRBD1 or TRBD2 (6 bases each). This CDR3 has 16 residues. Between the trimmed V and J ends, which lost 2 bases and 2 bases, there was a span of 12 bases. CDR3 protein: CASSLSGAPNTGELFF. CDR3 nucleotides: TGTGCCAGCAGTTTATCGGGGGCACCCAACACCGGGGAGCTGTTTTTT.

There are a few counts of this clonotype. The chain couples TRBV10-2 to TRBJ2-7; D is tentatively TRBD1 or TRBD2 (5 bases each). This CDR3 has 15 amino acids. Germline loops: CDR1 WSHSY, CDR2 SAAADI. Trimming cost V 3 bases and J 9 bases, with 21 bases left between them. The CDR3 sequence is CASSDGSGLARGQYF. CDR3 DNA: TGCGCCAGCAGTGACGGATCGGGGCTCGCCCGGGGGCAGTACTTC.

This chain connects TRBV11-1 to TRBJ2-5; TRBD2 aligns across 10 bases. The CDR3 is 18 residues long. V lost 5 bases, J lost 3 bases, and 15 bases stayed unmatched. Germline CDR1 and CDR2: SGHAT and FQDESV (reference sequence). The CDR3 DNA reads as TGTGCCAGCAGCCTCCTGACGGGAGCGGGAGGGATTAAAGAGACCCAGTACTTC. This sequence encodes CASSLLTGAGGIKETQYF.